Listed below are T cell receptor beta chains from one sample, sequenced in a study of T cell responses to AZD1222 COVID-19 vaccine. Here immunoSEQ multiplex PCR was the method, and the copy in TCRdb shows in-frame clones only, minus some. The sample consists of 180,000 or so clones, over 85% of them appearing once. The sequencing here drew on peripheral blood, taken 28 days after the second dose of the MenACWY control vaccine. The receptors were gathered from an adult who received the MenACWY meningococcal vaccine as a control. CDR3s include the opening cysteine and the closing phenylalanine or tryptophan. The D gene is left open where the match is weak. Some rows have no size entry. The others give once, few or many, or a class for an expanded clone.

V gene,D gene,clone size,J gene,CDR3 protein,CDR3 DNA
TRBV7-9,.,.,TRBJ1-2,CASSLVETEGYTF,TGTGCCAGCAGCTTGGTTGAAACGGAAGGCTACACCTTC
TRBV27,.,.,TRBJ2-1,CASRGDFYNEQFF,TGTGCCAGCAGAGGGGACTTCTACAATGAGCAGTTCTTC
TRBV3-1/TRBV3-2,TRBD1,.,TRBJ2-1,CASGGTGGYNEQFF,TGTGCCAGCGGAGGGACAGGGGGTTACAATGAGCAGTTCTTC
TRBV27,.,.,TRBJ2-1,CASSFSRGARGFYNEQFF,TGTGCCAGCAGTTTCTCAAGGGGGGCTAGGGGATTTTACAATGAGCAGTTCTTC
TRBV15,TRBD2,.,TRBJ2-2,CATSRGGTSGFTGELFF,TGTGCCACCAGCAGGGGGGGGACTAGCGGATTCACCGGGGAGCTGTTTTTT
TRBV5-1,TRBD2,few,TRBJ2-7,CASSSLFTSGVAYEQYF,TGCGCCAGCAGCTCGTTATTTACTAGCGGGGTCGCCTACGAGCAGTACTTC
TRBV4-2,.,.,TRBJ1-3,CASSQDWGFGNTIYF,TGTGCCAGCAGCCAAGATTGGGGTTTTGGAAACACCATATATTTT
TRBV28,.,once,TRBJ1-5,CASSRSNQPQHF,TGTGCCAGCAGTCGGAGCAATCAGCCCCAGCATTTT
TRBV4-1,TRBD2,.,TRBJ2-7,CASSQDSIGGLAYEQYF,TGCGCCAGCAGCCAAGATTCTATAGGGGGACTAGCCTACGAGCAGTACTTC
TRBV14,.,.,TRBJ2-5,CASSRHGGGAQETQYF,TGTGCCAGCAGCCGTCACGGTGGAGGAGCCCAAGAGACCCAGTACTTC
TRBV6-5,TRBD1,.,TRBJ1-4,CASRGTGGREKLFF,TGTGCCAGCAGGGGAACAGGGGGTCGTGAAAAACTGTTTTTT
TRBV7-2,.,once,TRBJ2-4,CASSFRQGGIAKNIQYF,TGTGCCAGCAGCTTCAGGCAGGGGGGCATAGCCAAAAACATTCAGTACTTC
TRBV30,.,once,TRBJ1-1,CAWRLQGTEAFF,TGTGCCTGGAGATTGCAGGGCACTGAAGCTTTCTTT
TRBV3-1/TRBV3-2,TRBD1,.,TRBJ1-2,CASSQTGAGYTF,TGTGCCAGCAGCCAAACAGGGGCTGGCTACACCTTC
TRBV7-2,.,.,TRBJ1-2,CASSLVSGAVYGYTF,TGTGCCAGCAGCTTAGTTTCGGGGGCTGTCTATGGCTACACCTTC
TRBV6-6,TRBD1,.,TRBJ1-5,CASSYQTGGNQPQHF,TGTGCCAGCAGTTACCAAACAGGGGGGAATCAGCCCCAGCATTTT
TRBV4-1,TRBD2,.,TRBJ2-3,CASSRSSGGTDTQYF,TGCGCCAGCAGCCGGTCTAGCGGGGGGACAGATACGCAGTATTTT